A single sample gave rise to the 21 T cell receptor beta chains below, sequenced in a study of CD8+CD57+ T cells in acquired aplastic anemia. Investigators profiled TCR beta VDJ and CDR3 from genomic DNA template. A single record per CDR3 protein comes from TCRdb applying MiXCR to the reads. Among some 190,000 distinct CDR3 sequences listed, around half were seen once. The material sequenced was sorted CD4+, CD8+, or CD8+CD57+ T cells (not recorded which) from PBMCs. All receptors come from a human donor in good health.

This clonotype was detected ten times or more. The V and J genes are TRBV11-2 and TRBJ2-1, with 13 bases identical to TRBD2. The J segment lost 2 bases and the V segment lost 5 bases, leaving 3 bases of the junction unmatched. This CDR3 region has 16 residues. The germline CDR1 and CDR2 sequences are SGHAT and FQNNGV. The CDR3 DNA follows: TGTGCCAGCAGCCCGGGACTAGCGGGACCCTACAATGAGCAGTTCTTC. Its translation is CASSPGLAGPYNEQFF.

This chain connects TRBV20-1 to TRBJ2-3, with unresolved D. Germline V gene sequence: CDR1 DFQATT, CDR2 SNEGSKA (reference sequence). The CDR3 consists of 14 residues. Trimming stripped 0 bases from V and 2 bases from J, with 9 bases between. The CDR3 reads CSARDSQFTDTQYF. DNA for the CDR3: TGCAGTGCTAGAGATAGTCAGTTCACAGATACGCAGTATTTT.

The rearrangement links TRBV20-1 to TRBJ2-3; TRBD1 matches 7 bases. The CDR3 spans 12 residues. Per germline, CDR1 DFQATT and CDR2 SNEGSKA (reference sequence). Here the CDR3 reads CSHERSGGTQYF. CDR3 coding DNA: TGCAGCCACGAGCGGTCAGGGGGTACGCAGTATTTT.

The rearrangement uses TRBV2 and TRBJ2-7; no clear D. Between the trimmed V and J ends, which lost 10 bases and 2 bases, there was a span of 15 bases. Germline CDR1 SNHLY, CDR2 FYNNEI. This CDR3 spans 13 amino acids. The CDR3: CATGPAATYEQYF. CDR3 bases: TGTGCCACCGGTCCGGCGGCAACCTACGAGCAGTACTTC.

J is TRBJ2-5 and V is TRBV28; D may correspond to TRBD1 or TRBD2 (5 bases each). This CDR3 spans 13 amino acids. V lost 6 bases and J 5 bases, leaving 13 bases between the germline ends. Germline V CDR1 and CDR2: MDHEN, SYDVKM. CDR3 DNA sequence: TGTGCCAGCAGAAAACCAGGGACGGAGACCCAGTACTTC. It codes for CASRKPGTETQYF.

In this sample, this clonotype turned up a few times. V is TRBV27 and J is TRBJ1-3; D remains unclear. CDR1 is MNHEY, CDR2 SMNVEV, per germline (reference sequence). V dropped 4 bases and J dropped 16 bases, with 14 bases sitting between them. The CDR3 sequence is 11 residues long. This chain's CDR3 is CASSYLGRHYF. The CDR3 DNA reads as TGTGCCAGCAGTTATCTTGGCCGCCACTATTTT.

The V call is TRBV5-1, the J call TRBJ2-7; weak D call: TRBD1 (6 bases). Germline CDR1 SGHRS, CDR2 YFSETQ. V lost 5 bases, J lost 5 bases, and 14 bases lay in between. The CDR3 is 13 residues long. The CDR3 sequence: CASSSTGSHEQYF. As DNA, the CDR3 is TGCGCCAGCAGTTCAACAGGGTCCCACGAGCAGTACTTC.

The V and J genes are TRBV2 and TRBJ2-3; 7 bases map to TRBD1. V gave up 4 bases and J gave up 0 bases; unmatched junction bases: 7. Germline CDR1 is SNHLY and CDR2 is FYNNEI. CDR3 length: 16 amino acids. CDR3 sequence reads: CASSGLGTASTDTQYF. The CDR3 DNA sequence: TGTGCCAGCAGTGGTCTCGGGACAGCCAGCACAGATACGCAGTATTTT. Supplemented by reference TRBV2 and TRBJ2-3, the full variable domain reads EPEVTQTPSHQVTQMGQEVILRCVPISNHLYFYWYRQILGQKVEFLVSFYNNEISEKSEIFDDQFSVERPDGSNFTLKIRSTKLEDSAMYFCASSGLGTASTDTQYFGPGTRLTVL.

The V and J genes are TRBV15 and TRBJ2-3; D remains unclear. The CDR3 loop spans 11 amino acids. The V gene's germline CDR1 is LNHNV and CDR2 YYDKDF (reference sequence). Between the trimmed V and J ends, which lost 3 bases and 2 bases, there was a span of 0 bases. In DNA form, the CDR3 reads TGTGCCACCAGCAGCACAGATACGCAGTATTTT. The encoded protein is CATSSTDTQYF.

The J gene is TRBJ1-2, the V gene TRBV19, with a tentative D call TRBD1 (6 bases). The CDR3 covers 13 residues. The ends were cut back, 6 bases at V and 4 bases at J, with 12 bases in the middle. Per germline, CDR1 LNHDA and CDR2 SQIVND (reference sequence). DNA of the CDR3: TGTGCCAGTAGCCCGGGGGCTTCCTATGGCTACACCTTC. It codes for CASSPGASYGYTF.

Of note for this clonotype: Because it lacks the conserved phenylalanine or tryptophan at the end, this CDR3 is likely a read error. The DNA of the CDR3 is TGCAGTGCCAAGAGCGGGGGGCCTTTAGGGGAGACCCAGTACCTC. Translated: CSAKSGGPLGETQYL. This sequence joins TRBV20-1 and TRBJ2-5; 9 nucleotides align to TRBD2. Trimming removed 6 bases from V and 5 bases from J; junction bases left unmatched: 13. The CDR3 has 15 residues. Germline CDR1 DFQATT, CDR2 SNEGSKA (reference sequence).

This clonotype was counted ten times or more. The chain uses TRBV20-1 and TRBJ1-2; D is unresolved. Germline CDR1 reads DFQATT; CDR2 reads SNEGSKA (reference sequence). V lost 6 bases to trimming and J lost 5 bases, with 13 bases between them. The length of the CDR3 is 12 residues. The CDR3 loop is CSAPGSGYGYTF. The CDR3 nucleotides read TGCAGTGCCCCGGGTTCGGGGTATGGCTACACCTTC.

V usage is TRBV2 and J usage is TRBJ2-2, with 8 bases matching TRBD2. The germline V gene encodes CDR1 SNHLY and CDR2 FYNNEI. The CDR3 covers 14 residues. The ends lost 11 bases at V and 5 bases at J; junction bases unmatched: 10. CDR3 region: CAGRLAIETGELFF. CDR3 DNA: TGTGCCGGTAGACTAGCGATCGAAACCGGGGAGCTGTTTTTT.

This chain joins TRBV15 and TRBJ1-6, with a tentative D call TRBD1 (5 bases). CDR3 length: 15 residues. Trimming removed 3 bases from V and 3 bases from J, with 9 bases in between. The V gene's germline CDR1 is LNHNV and CDR2 YYDKDF (reference sequence). The chain's CDR3 is CATSRDTSYNSPLHF. In DNA, the CDR3 is TGTGCCACCAGCAGGGACACAAGCTATAATTCACCCCTCCACTTT.

Concerning this clonotype: Relative to the germline gene, one junction end is altered; a read error may explain this. The chain uses TRBV7-9 and TRBJ1-1, with TRBD1 matching over 7 bases. There are 15 residues in the CDR3. Per germline, CDR1 SEHNR and CDR2 FQNEAQ (reference sequence). CDR3 bases: TGTGCCGGCAGCTTAGCAGGGGGGATGGCCACTGAAGCTTTCTTT. Encoded protein: CAGSLAGGMATEAFF.

The V call is TRBV11-2, the J call TRBJ2-4; 10 bases match TRBD1. The CDR3 spans 15 residues. Looked up from germline, CDR1 is SGHAT and CDR2 is FQNNGV. The junction had 8 bases not matched to a gene; V was cut back by 5 bases and J by 7 bases. The CDR3 nucleotides are TGTGCCAGCAGCCCACCGACAGGGGGCAGGAACATTCAGTACTTC. Amino acid sequence: CASSPPTGGRNIQYF.

About this clonotype itself: At one boundary the junction diverges from the germline segment, which might be a read error. V and J are TRBV18 and TRBJ1-5; no clear D. This CDR3 contains 15 residues. Germline CDR1 and CDR2: KGHSH and LQKENI. CDR3 amino acids: CASSPTPHEVQPQRF. In DNA form, the CDR3 reads TGTGCCAGCTCACCCACCCCTCATGAGGTCCAGCCCCAGCGTTTT.

This chain links TRBV20-1 with TRBJ2-1; 7 nucleotides line up with TRBD2. Germline CDR1 and CDR2: DFQATT and SNEGSKA (reference sequence). V shed 7 bases and J 7 bases; nucleotides not matched to a gene: 10. CDR3 length equals 13 residues. DNA of the CDR3: TGCAGTGGGTGGTGGGAGGGCCGTAATGAGCAGTTCTTC. It encodes CSGWWEGRNEQFF.

This clonotype was counted many times. The V call is TRBV2, the J call TRBJ2-7; TRBD2 agrees at 9 bases. Germline V CDR1 and CDR2: SNHLY, FYNNEI. V lost 6 bases and J lost 6; bases outside the gene matches: 12. This CDR3 region has 15 residues. The chain's CDR3 is CASSDRAGGSSEQYF. The CDR3 nucleotides are TGTGCCAGCAGCGACCGGGCGGGAGGGTCGAGCGAGCAGTACTTC.

This clonotype was observed at least ten times. No conserved phenylalanine or tryptophan is present at the end of the CDR3, so a read error is the likely explanation. The DNA is omitted, as the CDR3 cannot be located on it reliably, and the CDR3 follows TCRdb's listing. The V and J genes are TRBV20-1 and TRBJ2-5; the table gives TRBD1 as D, unverified against the DNA. The CDR3 adds up to 10 amino acids, both ends counted. CDR1 is DFQATT, CDR2 SNEGSKA, per germline (reference sequence). The CDR3 here is CSAKGVIGEL.

The J gene is TRBJ1-1, the V gene TRBV2; the D is unclear. Germline V gene data show CDR1 as SNHLY and CDR2 as FYNNEI. The CDR3 totals 13 residues. V lost 7 bases and J 4 bases, leaving 13 bases between the germline ends. CDR3 nucleotides: TGTGCCAGCAAGAGGTGGGCCCTCACTGAAGCTTTCTTT. As protein: CASKRWALTEAFF.